The T cell receptor beta chain described here comes from a study of blood T cells in healthy people across ages. Background on the study: Researchers report that template switching captured about one barcoded beta molecule per two T cells. Study-wide results and limits: In older individuals, TCR beta diversity per million T cells was lower, falling roughly linearly with age.

The CDR3 has 15 residues. Germline V gene data show CDR1 as SGDLS and CDR2 as YYNGEE. V gave up 6 bases and J gave up 3 bases, with 18 bases separating them. As regards this clonotype: What it binds is not known.

A J-beta primer mix and a sample-barcoded 5' primer were used in a second PCR of roughly 6 to 12 cycles. A single record per CDR3 protein comes from TCRdb applying MiXCR to the 5' RACE reads. The sample has approximately 800,000 distinct CDR3 sequences, about 62% seen once; the top ten hold roughly 22%. The receptor was derived from a man aged 25 to 40 in good health. This chain joins TRBV9 and TRBJ1-2, with D tentatively TRBD1 (5 bases). Sequenced input: blood. The CDR3 bases are TGTGCCAGCACCCCTACTGCGGGGGTTGACTATGGCTACACCTTC. Its translation is CASTPTAGVDYGYTF.